This is a list of T cell receptor beta chains from one sample in a study of blood T cell repertoires in COVID-19. TCRdb keeps only in-frame clones here, not all; method: immunoSEQ multiplex PCR. The sample shows roughly 170,000 clones, over 70% of them seen only once. The sequenced material came from PBMCs or T cells enriched from blood (not recorded which). Receptors were obtained from a woman in her thirties or forties with acute COVID-19. The CDR3 runs from the conserved cysteine through the conserved F or W. The D gene is left open where the match is weak. The size of a clone is reported for some rows only, either as once, few or many, or as a class for expanded clones.

TRBJ2-2 TRBV11-2 TRBD2 NA CASIPGGSAGGELFF TGTGCCAGCATTCCCGGCGGGAGCGCGGGCGGGGAGCTGTTTTTT
TRBJ2-5 TRBV27 NA NA CASSLRGQETQYF TGTGCCAGCAGTTTAAGGGGACAAGAGACCCAGTACTTC
TRBJ1-2 TRBV6-5 TRBD1 NA CASRGQNYGYTF TGTGCCAGCAGGGGACAGAACTATGGCTACACCTTC
TRBJ1-2 TRBV30 NA NA CAWSVQGPGYTF TGTGCCTGGAGTGTACAGGGACCTGGCTACACCTTC
TRBJ1-5 TRBV28 TRBD1 NA CASRSGGVMFNQPQHF TGTGCCAGCAGGTCAGGGGGCGTAATGTTCAATCAGCCCCAGCATTTT
TRBJ1-1 TRBV7-9 NA NA CASSPWAGNTEAFF TGTGCCAGCAGCCCATGGGCAGGTAACACTGAAGCTTTCTTT
TRBJ1-2 TRBV27 NA NA CASSSTTGPGGYTF TGTGCCAGCAGCTCTACGACAGGACCGGGGGGCTACACCTTC
TRBJ1-2 TRBV13 NA once CASSRGGQIYGYTF TGTGCCAGCAGCCGGGGGGGGCAAATCTATGGCTACACCTTC
TRBJ1-2 TRBV9 TRBD1 NA CASSEGPWDSTRGYTF TGTGCCAGCAGCGAGGGACCGTGGGACAGCACTCGGGGCTACACCTTC
TRBJ2-7 TRBV30 NA NA CAWSVGGDEQYF TGTGCCTGGAGTGTAGGGGGAGACGAGCAGTACTTC
TRBJ1-1 TRBV29-1 NA NA CSVDRGNTEAFF TGCAGCGTTGACAGGGGGAACACTGAAGCTTTCTTT
TRBJ1-2 TRBV27 NA NA CASRLSFSNYGYTF TGTGCCAGCAGACTCTCCTTCTCTAACTATGGCTACACCTTC
TRBJ2-3 TRBV11-3 NA NA CASTVRGGGPDTQYF TGTGCCAGCACCGTAAGGGGGGGAGGGCCAGATACGCAGTATTTT
TRBJ2-1 TRBV6-5 TRBD1 NA CASSTGQAHDYEQFF TGTGCCAGCAGTACGGGACAGGCCCATGACTATGAGCAGTTCTTC
TRBJ2-1 TRBV9 TRBD2 NA CASSLGLAGGGPVDNEQFF TGTGCCAGCAGCCTAGGACTAGCGGGAGGGGGACCTGTGGACAATGAGCAGTTCTTC